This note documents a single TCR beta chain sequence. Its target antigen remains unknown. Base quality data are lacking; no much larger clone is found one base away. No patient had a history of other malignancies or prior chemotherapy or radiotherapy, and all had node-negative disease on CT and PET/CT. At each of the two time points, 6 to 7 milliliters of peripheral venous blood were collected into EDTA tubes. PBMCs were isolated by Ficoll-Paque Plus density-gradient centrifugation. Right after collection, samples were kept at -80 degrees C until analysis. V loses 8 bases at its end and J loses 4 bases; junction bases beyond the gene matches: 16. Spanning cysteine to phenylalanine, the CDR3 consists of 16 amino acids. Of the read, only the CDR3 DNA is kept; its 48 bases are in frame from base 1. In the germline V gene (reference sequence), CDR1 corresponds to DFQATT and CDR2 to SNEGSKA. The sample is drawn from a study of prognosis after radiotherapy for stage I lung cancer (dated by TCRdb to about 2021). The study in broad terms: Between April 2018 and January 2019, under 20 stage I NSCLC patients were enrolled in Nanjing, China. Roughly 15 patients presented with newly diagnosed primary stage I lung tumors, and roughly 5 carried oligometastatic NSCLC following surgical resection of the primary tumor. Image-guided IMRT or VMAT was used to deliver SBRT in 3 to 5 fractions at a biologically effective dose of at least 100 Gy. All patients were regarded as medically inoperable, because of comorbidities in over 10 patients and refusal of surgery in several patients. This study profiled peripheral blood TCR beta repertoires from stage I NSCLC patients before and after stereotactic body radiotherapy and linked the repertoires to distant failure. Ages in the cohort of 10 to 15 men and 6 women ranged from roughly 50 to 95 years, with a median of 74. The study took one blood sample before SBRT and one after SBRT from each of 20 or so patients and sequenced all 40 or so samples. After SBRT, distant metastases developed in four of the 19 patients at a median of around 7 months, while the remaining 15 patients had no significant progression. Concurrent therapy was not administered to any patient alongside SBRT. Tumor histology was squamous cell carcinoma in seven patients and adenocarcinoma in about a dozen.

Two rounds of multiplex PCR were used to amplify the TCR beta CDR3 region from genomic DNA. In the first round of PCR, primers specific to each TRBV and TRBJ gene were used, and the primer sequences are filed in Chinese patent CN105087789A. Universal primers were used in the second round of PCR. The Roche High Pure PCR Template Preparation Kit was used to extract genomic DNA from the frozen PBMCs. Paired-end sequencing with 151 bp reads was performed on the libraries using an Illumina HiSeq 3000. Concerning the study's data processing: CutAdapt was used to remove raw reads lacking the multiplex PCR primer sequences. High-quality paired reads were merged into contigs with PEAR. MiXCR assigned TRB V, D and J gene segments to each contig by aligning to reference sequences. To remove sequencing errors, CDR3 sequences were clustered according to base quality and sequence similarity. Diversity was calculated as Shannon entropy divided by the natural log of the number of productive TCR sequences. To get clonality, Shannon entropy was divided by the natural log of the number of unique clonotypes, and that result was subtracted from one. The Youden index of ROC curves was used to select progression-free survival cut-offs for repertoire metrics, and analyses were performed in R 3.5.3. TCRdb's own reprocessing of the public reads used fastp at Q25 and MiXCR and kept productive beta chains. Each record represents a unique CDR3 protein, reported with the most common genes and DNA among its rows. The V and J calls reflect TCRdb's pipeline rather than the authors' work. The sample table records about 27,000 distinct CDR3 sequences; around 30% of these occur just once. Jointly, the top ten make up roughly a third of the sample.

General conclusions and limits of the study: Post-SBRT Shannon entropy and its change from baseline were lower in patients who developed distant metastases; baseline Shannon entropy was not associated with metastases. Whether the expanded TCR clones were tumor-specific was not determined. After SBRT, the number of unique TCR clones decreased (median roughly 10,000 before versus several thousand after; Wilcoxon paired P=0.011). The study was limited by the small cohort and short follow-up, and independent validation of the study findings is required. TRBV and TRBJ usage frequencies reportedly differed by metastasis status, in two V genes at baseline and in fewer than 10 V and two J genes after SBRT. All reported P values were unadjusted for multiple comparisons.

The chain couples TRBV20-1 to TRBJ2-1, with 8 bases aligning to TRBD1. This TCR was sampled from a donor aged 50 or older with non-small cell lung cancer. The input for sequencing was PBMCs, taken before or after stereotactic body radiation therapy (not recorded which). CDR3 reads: CSPGQGPSRGYNEQFF. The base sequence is TGCAGTCCTGGACAGGGTCCTAGCCGGGGTTACAATGAGCAGTTCTTC.